The present TCR beta chain was sequenced within a study of Graves' ophthalmopathy and Graves' hyperthyroidism. Using RNA transcripts, the TCR beta CDR3 regions were amplified. Amplification began with first-round RT-PCR using HTBI primers, then second-round multiplex PCR was performed. TCRdb called the multiplex PCR reads again in MiXCR, with one record for every CDR3 protein. The sample holds about 590,000 distinct CDR3 sequences, roughly 40% seen once. This clonotype was counted a few times. Germline V gives CDR1 SQVTM, CDR2 ANQGSEA. The V gene lost 6 bases and the J gene lost 0 bases, with 12 bases spanning the gap. The CDR3 has 14 residues.

The chain joins TRBV29-1 to TRBJ1-3; D may be TRBD1 (5 bases). The sequenced sample consisted of peripheral blood or thyroid tissue (not recorded which). The TCR was taken from an adult man with Graves' hyperthyroidism. This CDR3 is CSVAGTGSGNTIYF. The CDR3 bases are TGCAGCGTCGCTGGGACCGGCTCTGGAAACACCATATATTTT.